The 15 T cell receptor beta chains below were found in one sample sequenced in a study of T cell repertoires in cytomegalovirus infection. MiXCR, run by TCRdb on the reads, gives a single entry per CDR3 protein. Of 160,000 or so distinct CDR3 sequences in the sample, roughly 21% were seen once. Their specific antigens are unknown. The sequencing here drew on CD8+ T cells from cultured PBMCs, taken from culture after CMV antigen stimulation. The receptor set was obtained from a human donor in good health (CMV status not recorded). Some clones in this sample may be carry-over from other donors' samples.

The DNA for the CDR3 is TGTGCCAGCAGCAACTTAGCGGGGGCGAACAATGAGCAGTTCTTC. It is translated as CASSNLAGANNEQFF. The chain joins TRBV5-6 to TRBJ2-1, with 9 bases that match TRBD2. Germline V CDR1 and CDR2: SGHDT, YYEEEE. The CDR3 has 15 residues. V shed 4 bases and J 5 bases; nucleotides not matched to a gene: 7.

This clonotype appeared a few times. The chain carries TRBV20-1 and TRBJ1-5, with D possibly being TRBD1 (5 bases). V lost 4 bases to trimming and J lost 3 bases, with 16 bases between them. Germline V gene data show CDR1 as DFQATT and CDR2 as SNEGSKA (reference sequence). This CDR3 region has 15 residues. CDR3 region: CSATPIGRDNQPQHF. The DNA of the CDR3 is TGCAGTGCTACACCGATCGGCAGGGACAATCAGCCCCAGCATTTT.

In its sample, this clonotype ranks as large. The J gene is TRBJ2-3, the V gene TRBV27; the D call may be TRBD1 or TRBD2 (5 bases each). Germline V gives CDR1 MNHEY, CDR2 SMNVEV (reference sequence). CDR3 length: 15 amino acids. The V and J ends lost 5 bases and 4 bases respectively, with 16 bases between them. In DNA, the CDR3 is TGTGCCAGCAGTCCGGGGACCCCTCCTGCAGATACGCAGTATTTT. Translation gives CASSPGTPPADTQYF.

This clonotype has just a few counts. The rearrangement uses TRBV11-2 and TRBJ2-1, with D possibly being TRBD1 or TRBD2 (5 bases each). CDR1 is SGHAT and CDR2 is FQNNGV in the germline V gene. The ends were cut back, 8 bases at V and 0 bases at J, with 11 bases in the middle. The CDR3 is made up of 14 amino acids. CDR3 bases: TGTGCCAGCTCCTCCGGGACCTCCTACAATGAGCAGTTCTTC. This codes for CASSSGTSYNEQFF. Full variable domain (remainder filled in from reference TRBV11-2 and TRBJ2-1): EAGVAQSPRYKIIEKRQSVAFWCNPISGHATLYWYQQILGQGPKLLIQFQNNGVVDDSQLPKDRFSAERLKGVDSTLKIQPAKLEDSAVYLCASSSGTSYNEQFFGPGTRLTVL.

This clonotype was observed a few times. V usage is TRBV10-3 and J usage is TRBJ2-3; perhaps TRBD1 as D (6 bases). There are 14 residues in the CDR3. V lost 4 bases and J lost 2, with 10 bases in between. CDR1 ENHRY and CDR2 SYGVKD come from the germline V gene. CDR3 in DNA: TGTGCCATCAGTGCCGGGACATACACAGATACGCAGTATTTT. It encodes CAISAGTYTDTQYF.

This clonotype has a handful of counts. This sequence joins TRBV6-1 and TRBJ1-1; D is unclear. Trimming removed 6 bases from V and 4 bases from J, with 15 bases in between. CDR1 is MNHNS, CDR2 SASEGT, per germline. This CDR3 is built from 14 residues. CDR3 amino acids: CASSIGRLGTEAFF. The CDR3 bases are TGTGCCAGCAGCATTGGCCGCCTGGGCACTGAAGCTTTCTTT.

This clonotype was detected a few times. J is TRBJ2-5 and V is TRBV7-9; 8 positions agree with TRBD2. Germline V CDR1 and CDR2: SEHNR, FQNEAQ (reference sequence). CDR3 length: 17 residues. The J segment lost 5 bases and the V segment lost 5 bases, leaving 16 bases of the junction unmatched. This CDR3 is CASSPRGSGALRETQYF. The CDR3 nucleotides read TGTGCCAGCAGCCCGAGGGGTAGCGGGGCCCTTCGGGAGACCCAGTACTTC.

This clonotype was counted between two and nine times. The rearrangement links TRBV7-8 to TRBJ2-2, with D uncertain. V was clipped by 1 base and J by 6 bases, with 6 bases between them. The CDR3 covers 13 residues. CDR1 and CDR2 from the germline V gene are SGHVS and FQNEAQ. The CDR3 loop is CASSLEPPGELFF. DNA for the CDR3: TGTGCCAGCAGCTTAGAACCCCCCGGGGAGCTGTTTTTT.

V and J are TRBV15 and TRBJ1-1, with D possibly being TRBD1 (6 bases). CDR3 length equals 14 residues. Germline assignment: CDR1 LNHNV and CDR2 YYDKDF (reference sequence). The V and J ends lost 1 base and 6 bases respectively, with 12 bases between them. The CDR3 DNA sequence: TGTGCCACCAGCAGAGTTAGGGGGAGTCCTGAAGCTTTCTTT. Protein sequence: CATSRVRGSPEAFF.

This chain connects TRBV6-5 to TRBJ2-3; no firm D call. V was clipped by 8 bases and J by 6 bases, with 15 bases between them. Looked up from germline, CDR1 is MNHEY and CDR2 is SVGAGI. This CDR3 is built from 13 residues. DNA of the CDR3: TGTGCCAGCGCAGTGAGCCATTGGGATACGCAGTATTTT. Its protein is CASAVSHWDTQYF.

The chain has TRBV19 and TRBJ2-7, with a tentative D call TRBD1 (5 bases). The length of the CDR3 is 15 residues. The germline CDR1 and CDR2 sequences are LNHDA and SQIVND (reference sequence). V was pared by 4 bases and J by 2 bases, with 15 bases between. The CDR3 nucleotides read TGTGCCAGTAGTACCTCCTGGGCAGGGCCCTACGAGCAGTACTTC. Protein product: CASSTSWAGPYEQYF.

The J gene is TRBJ1-2, the V gene TRBV10-3; TRBD1 aligns across 10 bases. The CDR3 is made up of 16 amino acids. Germline CDR1 reads ENHRY; CDR2 reads SYGVKD. V trimming: 8 bases; J trimming: 2 bases; junction bases outside the gene matches: 11. CDR3 bases: TGTGCCATCGTAGACGATCCGGGACAGGGGAACTATGGCTACACCTTC. Amino acids: CAIVDDPGQGNYGYTF.

This chain links TRBV27 with TRBJ1-1; TRBD1 agrees at 7 bases. The CDR3 is made up of 21 amino acids. J gave up 1 base and V 6 bases, and 26 bases lay outside the gene matches. Germline CDR1 is MNHEY and CDR2 is SMNVEV (reference sequence). The CDR3 DNA follows: TGTGCCAGCAGCTCCGGGGACAGCCCTTATCACCCCCTTCGCAAGAACACTGAAGCTTTCTTT. Translation gives CASSSGDSPYHPLRKNTEAFF.

This clonotype came up a few times. The V call is TRBV9, the J call TRBJ2-5; 9 bases align to TRBD2. The CDR3 contains 17 residues. Germline CDR1 reads SGDLS; CDR2 reads YYNGEE. V was pared by 0 bases and J by 4 bases, with 10 bases of the junction left unmatched. CDR3 sequence (DNA): TGTGCCAGCAGCGTAGGGGCTAGCGGGACCATTCGAGAGACCCAGTACTTC. Amino acid sequence: CASSVGASGTIRETQYF.

In this sample, this clonotype turned up a few times. The chain uses TRBV7-8 and TRBJ2-4; 12 bases line up with TRBD1. The CDR3 covers 16 residues. Germline loops: CDR1 SGHVS, CDR2 FQNEAQ. V shed 5 bases, J shed 7 bases, and the junction held 9 bases outside the gene matches. The CDR3 nucleotides are TGTGCCAGCAGCCCCCGGGACAGGGGGCGCGGTAACATTCAGTACTTC. Translation gives CASSPRDRGRGNIQYF.